This entry features one T cell receptor beta chain sequence. This CDR3 is also generated by other DNA sequences in the sample. This sample was taken from a study of OX40 agonist ivuxolimab in advanced cancers. Sequencing was performed with immunoSEQ multiplex PCR; in TCRdb, only in-frame clones are kept and a portion is missing. This sample yields approximately 26,000 clones, of which roughly 88% are seen a single time; roughly 50% belongs to the top ten. Germline V gene data show CDR1 as SGHTS and CDR2 as YDEGEE. V lost 0 bases to trimming and J lost 6 bases, with 6 bases between them. The CDR3 covers 13 residues.

This chain links TRBV5-8 with TRBJ2-2, with D unclear. This TCR derives from an adult with an advanced solid tumor such as melanoma, head and neck, liver or kidney cancer. The sequences come from CD4+ or CD8+ T cells sorted from blood, collected in a trial of the OX40 agonist ivuxolimab. The CDR3 coding sequence is TGTGCCAGCAGCTTGGGCGGTGCCGGGGAGCTGTTTTTT. It codes for CASSLGGAGELFF.